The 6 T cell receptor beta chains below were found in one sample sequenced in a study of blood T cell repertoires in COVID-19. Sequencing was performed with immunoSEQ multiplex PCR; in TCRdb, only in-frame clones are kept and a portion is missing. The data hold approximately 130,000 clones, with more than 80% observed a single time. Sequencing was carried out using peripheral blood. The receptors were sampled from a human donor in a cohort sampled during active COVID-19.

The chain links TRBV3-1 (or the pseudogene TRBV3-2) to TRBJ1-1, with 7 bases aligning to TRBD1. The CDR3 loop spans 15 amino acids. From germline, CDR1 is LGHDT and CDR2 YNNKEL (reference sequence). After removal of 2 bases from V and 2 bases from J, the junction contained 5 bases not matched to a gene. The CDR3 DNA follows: TGTGCCAGCAGCCAACGAAACAGGGGTAACACTGAAGCTTTCTTT. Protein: CASSQRNRGNTEAFF.

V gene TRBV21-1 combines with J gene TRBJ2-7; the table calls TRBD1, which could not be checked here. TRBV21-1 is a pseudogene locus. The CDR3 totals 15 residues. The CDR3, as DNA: TGTGCCAGCACTCCCGACAGGGCGCGACCCTACGAGCAGTACTTC. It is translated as CASTPDRARPYEQYF.

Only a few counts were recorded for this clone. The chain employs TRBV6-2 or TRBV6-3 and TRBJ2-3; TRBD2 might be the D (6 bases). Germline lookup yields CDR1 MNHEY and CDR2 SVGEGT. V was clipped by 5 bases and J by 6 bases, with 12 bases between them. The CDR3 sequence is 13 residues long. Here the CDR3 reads CASSTWGEDTQYF. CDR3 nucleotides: TGTGCCAGCAGTACTTGGGGGGAGGATACGCAGTATTTT.

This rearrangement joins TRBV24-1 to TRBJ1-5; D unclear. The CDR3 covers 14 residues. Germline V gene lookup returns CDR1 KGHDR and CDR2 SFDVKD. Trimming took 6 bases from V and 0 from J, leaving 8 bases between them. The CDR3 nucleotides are TGTGCCACCAGTTTCGGAGATAGCAATCAGCCCCAGCATTTT. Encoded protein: CATSFGDSNQPQHF.

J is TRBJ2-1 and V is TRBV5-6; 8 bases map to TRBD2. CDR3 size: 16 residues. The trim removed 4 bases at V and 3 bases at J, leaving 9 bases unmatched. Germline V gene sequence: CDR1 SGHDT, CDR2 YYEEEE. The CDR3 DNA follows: TGTGCCAGCAGCCGTACTCTAGCGGGCAACTACAATGAGCAGTTCTTC. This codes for CASSRTLAGNYNEQFF.

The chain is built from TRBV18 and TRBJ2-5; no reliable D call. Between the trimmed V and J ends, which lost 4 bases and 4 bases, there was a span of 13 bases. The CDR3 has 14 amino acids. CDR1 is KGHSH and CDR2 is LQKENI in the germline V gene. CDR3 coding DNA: TGTGCCAGCTCACGCCAGTTGCGACTAGAGACCCAGTACTTC. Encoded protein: CASSRQLRLETQYF.